This TCR beta chain was recorded in a study of spatial heterogeneity in lung cancer. Overall study context: The roughly 66 donors had untreated early-stage non-small cell lung cancer. Consistently, beta-chain sequences turned up in larger numbers than alpha-chain sequences did.

CDR1 and CDR2 (germline): MNHEY, SVGAGI. CDR3 length: 18 residues. The J segment lost 3 bases and the V segment lost 4 bases, leaving 13 bases of the junction unmatched. Study outcomes and limitations: Ubiquitous expanded tumor TCRs showed up in blood more at resection than follow-up.

The study tagged each TCR cDNA molecule with a unique molecular identifier. TCRdb reprocessed the 5' RACE reads via MiXCR and lists one record per CDR3 protein. The sample contains more than 95,000 distinct CDR3 sequences, roughly an eighth of which appear only once. This clonotype was recorded at least ten times. What it binds is unknown. Time point: blood at routine non-recurrence follow-up after resection. Sequencing was performed on whole RNA extracted from tumor and nontumor lung tissue, or from frozen PBMC, and the material was left unsorted. Sequenced material: PBMCs, taken at follow-up. This clonotype was sampled from a male donor with early-stage non-small cell lung cancer. The rearrangement uses TRBV6-5 and TRBJ2-7, with 12 bases aligning to TRBD1. As DNA, the CDR3 is TGTGCCAGCAGTTCATTTTCGACCGGGACAGGGGGCGTCTACGAGCAGTACTTC. It translates to CASSSFSTGTGGVYEQYF.